Included here is one T cell receptor beta chain sequence, with context. Methods used by the authors: Amplifying reference gene primers gave estimates of nucleated cell counts. Some clones are missing from TCRdb's copy, which holds only in-frame ones; the method was immunoSEQ multiplex PCR. V, J and clone size are taken as reported in that table, and D and trimming were inferred from the DNA itself. The sample has some 190,000 clones; roughly 84% are singletons. The sample originates from a study of blood T cell repertoires in COVID-19. As for the study in general: T cells, B-cell-depleted T cells, or PBMCs provided the cDNA or gDNA that served as material.

Unmatched junction bases numbered 8, after V lost 4 bases and J lost 8 bases. The length of the CDR3 is 14 residues. Germline V gene lookup returns CDR1 SEHNR and CDR2 FQNEAQ (reference sequence). Individuals drawn from under 30 US areas were roughly 18 to 100 years old. Participants classified as exposed had met a COVID-19 case within 2 weeks before study entry. Sequencing was done on a sample of PBMCs or T cells enriched from blood (not recorded which). This receptor was identified in a woman in her twenties or thirties who had been exposed to COVID-19. The V and J genes are TRBV7-9 and TRBJ2-4; 7 bases are a match to TRBD2. The DNA of the CDR3 is TGTGCCAGCAGCTCCTCGACTAGCAGGGACATTCAGTACTTC. This sequence encodes CASSSSTSRDIQYF.